This T cell receptor (beta chain) was retrieved from a study of blood T cell repertoires in COVID-19. Study summary: Italy, Spain and the United States were the sources of the convalescent and acute COVID-19 samples. T cells, B-cell-depleted T cells, or PBMCs supplied cDNA or gDNA.

V lost 1 base, J lost 0 bases, and 15 bases lay in between. Germline loops: CDR1 KGHSH, CDR2 LQKENI. This CDR3 has 18 amino acids. TCRdb keeps only in-frame clones here, not all; method: immunoSEQ multiplex PCR. The data show fewer than 200,000 clones, around 89% seen once. The material sequenced was peripheral blood. The chain carries TRBV18 and TRBJ2-2; D is possibly TRBD2 (6 bases). This TCR was recovered from a man younger than 35 who had recovered from COVID-19. DNA for the CDR3: TGTGCCAGCTCACCACAGAGCGGGTCAGGTTCGAACACCGGGGAGCTGTTTTTT. It specifies CASSPQSGSGSNTGELFF.